The 21 T cell receptor beta chains reported below all come from one sample, sequenced in a study of spatial heterogeneity in lung cancer. TCRdb used MiXCR to reprocess the 5' RACE reads, holding one entry per CDR3 protein. The data contain 550 to 600 distinct CDR3 sequences, around 16% of them singletons. Time point described: sample taken at primary tumor resection. Sequencing used normal lung tissue next to the tumor, obtained at surgery. The receptors stem from a male donor with early-stage non-small cell lung cancer.

Note on this clonotype: Within a library made for alpha chains, this beta chain is off target, and its count is uninformative. The chain carries TRBV20-1 and TRBJ2-3; D uncertain. Germline V gene lookup returns CDR1 DFQATT and CDR2 SNEGSKA (reference sequence). Trimming pared 7 bases from V and 1 base from J, leaving 18 bases between. The length of the CDR3 is 15 residues. In DNA, the CDR3 is TGCAGTGTCGTAGTCCCCCACCTAGGCACAGATACGCAGTATTTT. This codes for CSVVVPHLGTDTQYF.

With regard to this clonotype: This beta chain is off target for a library built for alpha chains, so its abundance means little. The chain links TRBV5-1 to TRBJ2-5; D is undetermined. The V and J ends lost 4 bases and 3 bases respectively, with 10 bases between them. The CDR3 has 13 residues. Germline values: CDR1 SGHRS, CDR2 YFSETQ. In nucleotides, the CDR3 is TGCGCCAGCAGCAGAGGACCCGAAGAGACCCAGTACTTC. This translates into CASSRGPEETQYF. Using reference TRBV5-1 and TRBJ2-5 for the parts outside the CDR3, the full variable domain is KAGVTQTPRYLIKTRGQQVTLSCSPISGHRSVSWYQQTPGQGLQFLFEYFSETQRNKGNFPGRFSGRQFSNSRSEMNVSTLELGDSALYLCASSRGPEETQYFGPGTRLLVL.

Judged by abundance, this clonotype is large. A library made for alpha chains picked up this beta chain off target, so its size means little. The V gene is TRBV6-5, the J gene TRBJ2-2; D is possibly TRBD2 (5 bases). CDR1 is MNHEY, CDR2 SVGAGI, per germline. The CDR3 loop spans 14 amino acids. Trimming removed 6 bases at V and 1 base at J, with 9 bases between. In nucleotides, the CDR3 is TGTGCCAGCAGGTCTCGGGAGAACACCGGGGAGCTGTTTTTT. Translating gives CASRSRENTGELFF.

In regard to this clonotype: This beta chain is a stray read from a library made for alpha chains; its abundance is not meaningful. The chain joins TRBV5-1 to TRBJ2-3; 7 bases match TRBD1. After removal of 4 bases from V and 2 bases from J, the junction contained 4 bases not matched to a gene. The CDR3 length is 14 residues. Germline V lookup: CDR1 SGHRS, CDR2 YFSETQ. CDR3 in amino acids: CASSPGQFTDTQYF. CDR3 in DNA: TGCGCCAGCAGCCCGGGACAGTTCACAGATACGCAGTATTTT.

This clonotype turned up a few times. Because the library targeted alpha chains, this beta chain is an off-target read whose size means little. This chain uses TRBV28 with TRBJ2-7, with TRBD1 matching over 8 bases. The CDR3 is 13 residues long. Germline CDR1 MDHEN, CDR2 SYDVKM. The V and J ends lost 10 bases and 3 bases, in that order; junction bases with no gene match: 8. The CDR3 spells CATRTGSNYEQYF. CDR3 DNA sequence: TGTGCCACCAGGACAGGGAGTAACTACGAGCAGTACTTC.

Comment on this clonotype: Found in a library prepared for alpha chains, this beta chain is an off-target read, and its abundance has little meaning. The CDR3 nucleotides are TGTGCCAGCACGACAGTACGGGGAGAGACCCAGTACTTC. It encodes CASTTVRGETQYF. The rearrangement joins TRBV2 to TRBJ2-5, with D perhaps assigned TRBD1 or TRBD2 (5 bases each). This CDR3 has 13 amino acids. The V end was cut by 7 bases, the J end by 4 bases, with 13 bases between. CDR1 is SNHLY, CDR2 FYNNEI, per germline.

Sample share makes this clonotype medium-sized. In a library made to pick up alpha chains, this beta chain is a stray read with a size that means little. The V and J genes are TRBV20-1 and TRBJ2-1, with D perhaps TRBD2 (6 bases). Germline assignment: CDR1 DFQATT and CDR2 SNEGSKA (reference sequence). The CDR3 contains 16 residues. V was shortened by 0 bases and J by 7 bases, with 19 bases between the two germline ends. The CDR3 reads CSARDVNSGPRNEQFF. Here the CDR3 DNA reads TGCAGTGCTAGAGATGTGAACAGCGGGCCTAGGAATGAGCAGTTCTTC.

In its sample, this clonotype is large. In a library made to pick up alpha chains, this beta chain is a stray read with a size that means little. The genes are TRBV7-9 and TRBJ1-2; D is unresolved. The CDR3 runs to 12 residues. Germline V gene lookup returns CDR1 SEHNR and CDR2 FQNEAQ (reference sequence). V shed 4 bases and J shed 2 bases, with 5 bases lying between them. The CDR3 DNA follows: TGTGCCAGCAGCTCGTCCAACTATGGCTACACCTTC. This sequence encodes CASSSSNYGYTF.

This clonotype qualifies as medium-sized (0.01 to 0.1%). A library made for alpha chains picked up this beta chain off target, so its size means little. The chain combines TRBV5-1 with TRBJ2-5, with D maybe TRBD2 (6 bases). The CDR3 totals 15 residues. The ends were cut back, 4 bases at V and 5 bases at J, with 18 bases in the middle. Per germline, CDR1 SGHRS and CDR2 YFSETQ. The CDR3, as DNA: TGCGCCAGCAGCCGACGACCGACTAGTAGGGAGACCCAGTACTTC. Translated: CASSRRPTSRETQYF. The complete variable domain, with remaining parts taken from reference TRBV5-1 and TRBJ2-5, reads KAGVTQTPRYLIKTRGQQVTLSCSPISGHRSVSWYQQTPGQGLQFLFEYFSETQRNKGNFPGRFSGRQFSNSRSEMNVSTLELGDSALYLCASSRRPTSRETQYFGPGTRLLVL.

A remark on this clonotype: This beta chain is a stray read from a library made for alpha chains; its abundance is not meaningful. J is TRBJ2-1 and V is TRBV7-9; D is perhaps TRBD1 or TRBD2 (5 bases each). The CDR3 is 15 amino acids. Trimming cost V 1 base and J 7 bases, with 14 bases left between them. The germline gives CDR1 SEHNR, CDR2 FQNEAQ (reference sequence). The CDR3 here is CASSLGGGRRNEQFF. CDR3 coding DNA: TGTGCCAGCAGCTTAGGTGGGGGAAGAAGGAATGAGCAGTTCTTC.

Worth noting for this clonotype: This beta chain is a stray sequence in a library constructed for alpha chains; its clone size is not meaningful. The chain is built from TRBV28 and TRBJ2-1; TRBD2 matches 14 bases. Per the germline V gene, CDR1 is MDHEN and CDR2 is SYDVKM. The CDR3 totals 14 residues. Unmatched junction bases numbered 3, after V lost 5 bases and J lost 9 bases. CDR3 in DNA: TGTGCCAGCAGTAGCGGACTAGCGGGGGGTGAGCAGTTCTTC. Translated: CASSSGLAGGEQFF. The variable domain in full, completed from reference TRBV28 and TRBJ2-1, reads DVKVTQSSRYLVKRTGEKVFLECVQDMDHENMFWYRQDPGLGLRLIYFSYDVKMKEKGDIPEGYSVSREKKERFSLILESASTNQTSMYLCASSSGLAGGEQFFGPGTRLTVL.

This clonotype came up a few times. This beta chain slipped into a library made for alpha chains as a stray read, so its size is not meaningful. The chain recombines TRBV6-6 with TRBJ2-1; 8 bases agree with TRBD2. The CDR3 totals 14 residues. Per the germline V gene, CDR1 is MNHNY and CDR2 is SVGAGI (reference sequence). J gave up 7 bases and V 6 bases, and 8 bases lay outside the gene matches. This chain's CDR3 is CASRKLAVGNEQFF. The DNA of the CDR3 is TGTGCCAGCAGAAAACTAGCGGTCGGGAATGAGCAGTTCTTC.

Sample share makes this clonotype large. The size of this beta chain means little, since it is a stray read in a library made for alpha chains. This chain connects TRBV7-9 to TRBJ2-1; 8 bases align to TRBD2. Germline loops: CDR1 SEHNR, CDR2 FQNEAQ (reference sequence). The J segment lost 6 bases and the V segment lost 2 bases, leaving 6 bases of the junction unmatched. The CDR3 totals 15 residues. The CDR3 loop is CASSLTSGPPNEQFF. The CDR3 nucleotides are TGTGCCAGCAGCTTAACTAGCGGCCCCCCCAATGAGCAGTTCTTC.

Relative to its sample, this clonotype is large. This beta chain came through as a stray read in a library set up for alpha chains, and its size says little. This chain links TRBV30 with TRBJ2-7; the D is unclear. V dropped 1 base and J dropped 0 bases, with 7 bases sitting between them. In germline, CDR1 is GTSNPN, CDR2 SVGIG (reference sequence). The CDR3 sequence is 13 residues long. The CDR3 here is CAWSGPGSYEQYF. CDR3 nucleotide sequence: TGTGCCTGGAGTGGTCCGGGCTCCTACGAGCAGTACTTC.

On this clonotype itself: As an off-target read in a library built for alpha chains, this beta chain has a frequency of little significance. CDR3 coding DNA: TGTGCCAGCAGCGCGAGCTATCAAGCTAACTATGGCTACACCTTC. Its protein product is CASSASYQANYGYTF. The chain employs TRBV13 and TRBJ1-2; D gene unclear. The V end lost 5 bases, the J end lost 0 bases, and 13 bases lay between the germline ends. Germline loops: CDR1 PRHDT, CDR2 FYEKMQ (reference sequence). CDR3 length: 15 amino acids. Using reference TRBV13 and TRBJ1-2 for the parts outside the CDR3, the full variable domain is AAGVIQSPRHLIKEKRETATLKCYPIPRHDTVYWYQQGPGQDPQFLISFYEKMQSDKGSIPDRFSAQQFSDYHSELNMSSLELGDSALYFCASSASYQANYGYTFGSGTRLTVV.

This clonotype is classed as medium-sized. Compared with germline, one end of the junction differs, possibly owing to a read error. This beta chain is a stray read from a library made for alpha chains; its abundance is not meaningful. The V and J genes are TRBV13 and TRBJ2-5, with a possible D match to TRBD2 (6 bases). Germline lookup yields CDR1 PRHDT and CDR2 FYEKMQ (reference sequence). The CDR3 is made up of 15 amino acids. This CDR3 reads CASSVGGDLKETQYF. CDR3 bases: TGTGCCAGCAGCGTAGGAGGGGACCTCAAGGAGACCCAGTACTTC.

By proportion, this clonotype is medium-sized. Little can be read into the size of this beta chain, an off-target read in a library designed for alpha chains. This rearrangement joins TRBV5-1 to TRBJ2-7; 9 bases are a match to TRBD2. The CDR3 has 15 residues. CDR1 SGHRS and CDR2 YFSETQ come from the germline V gene. V lost 9 bases and J lost 2; bases outside the gene matches: 12. For the CDR3, the DNA is TGCGCCACCCGGACCACTAGCGGGCAAGCCTACGAGCAGTACTTC. Protein sequence: CATRTTSGQAYEQYF.

By share, this clonotype counts as medium-sized (0.01 to 0.1%). A library prepared for alpha chains yielded this beta chain as an off-target read; its size is of little meaning. CDR3: CSVEQGYTGELFF. DNA for the CDR3: TGCAGCGTTGAACAGGGATATACCGGGGAGCTGTTTTTT. V and J are TRBV29-1 and TRBJ2-2; a weak D match, TRBD1 (5 bases). This CDR3 region has 13 residues. Germline V gene data show CDR1 as SQVTM and CDR2 as ANQGSEA. Trimming took off 2 bases at V and 5 bases at J, with 9 bases between the two ends.

This clonotype is judged medium-sized. This beta chain was picked up by a library intended for alpha chains and is off target, so its count carries little meaning. This chain connects TRBV27 to TRBJ2-2; perhaps TRBD1 as D (5 bases). V lost 5 bases and J lost 4, with 8 bases in between. The CDR3 length is 13 residues. Germline V lookup: CDR1 MNHEY, CDR2 SMNVEV (reference sequence). CDR3 bases: TGTGCCAGCAGTCTACAGGCCACCGGGGAGCTGTTTTTT. Translated: CASSLQATGELFF.

Note on this clonotype: This beta chain is an unintended read in a library built for alpha chains; its size means little. The chain combines TRBV6-5 with TRBJ2-1; D may be TRBD2 (5 bases). V lost 2 bases, J lost 10 bases, and 15 bases lay in between. Looked up from germline, CDR1 is MNHEY and CDR2 is SVGAGI. CDR3 length: 14 residues. In nucleotides, the CDR3 is TGTGCCAGCAGTTACCTTTCCGCCCGGGGAGAGCAGTTCTTC. Translated, it gives CASSYLSARGEQFF.

Within the sample, this clonotype is medium-sized (0.01 to 0.1%). For a library built for alpha chains, this beta chain is a stray read; little rests on its size. The chain combines TRBV5-1 with TRBJ2-1; no definite D call. Trimming shortened V by 0 bases and J by 8 bases, and 6 bases separated the two germline ends. This CDR3 is built from 12 residues. Germline lookup yields CDR1 SGHRS and CDR2 YFSETQ. CDR3 DNA: TGCGCCAGCAGCTTGGCCTTCGATGAGCAGTTCTTC. Its protein is CASSLAFDEQFF.